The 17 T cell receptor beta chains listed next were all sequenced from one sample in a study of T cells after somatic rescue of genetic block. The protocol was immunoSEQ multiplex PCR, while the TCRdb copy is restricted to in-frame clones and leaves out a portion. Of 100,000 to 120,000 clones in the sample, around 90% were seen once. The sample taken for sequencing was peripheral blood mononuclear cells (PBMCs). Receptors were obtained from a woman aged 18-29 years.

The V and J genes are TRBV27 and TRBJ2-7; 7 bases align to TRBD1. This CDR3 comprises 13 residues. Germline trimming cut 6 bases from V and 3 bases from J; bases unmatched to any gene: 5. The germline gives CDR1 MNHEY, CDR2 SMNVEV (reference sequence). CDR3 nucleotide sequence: TGTGCCAGCAGGCGACAGGGATTCTACGAGCAGTACTTC. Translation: CASRRQGFYEQYF.

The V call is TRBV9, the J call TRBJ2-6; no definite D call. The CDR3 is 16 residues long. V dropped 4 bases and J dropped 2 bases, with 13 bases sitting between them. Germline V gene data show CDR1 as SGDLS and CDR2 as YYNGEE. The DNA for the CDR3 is TGTGCCAGCAGCCCATTATTCGAAGCTGGGGCCAACGTCCTGACTTTC. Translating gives CASSPLFEAGANVLTF.

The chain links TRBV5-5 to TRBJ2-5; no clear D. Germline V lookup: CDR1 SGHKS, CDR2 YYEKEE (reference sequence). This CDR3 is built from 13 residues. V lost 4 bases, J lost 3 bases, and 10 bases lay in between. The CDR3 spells CASSRADEETQYF. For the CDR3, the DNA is TGTGCCAGCAGCAGGGCGGACGAAGAGACCCAGTACTTC.

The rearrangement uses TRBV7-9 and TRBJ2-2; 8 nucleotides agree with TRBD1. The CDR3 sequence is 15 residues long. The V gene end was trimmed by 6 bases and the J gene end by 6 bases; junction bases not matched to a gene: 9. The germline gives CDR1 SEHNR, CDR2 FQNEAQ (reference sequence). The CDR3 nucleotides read TGTGCCAGCAGATACACAGGGGGAAGAGCCGGGGAGCTGTTTTTT. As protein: CASRYTGGRAGELFF.

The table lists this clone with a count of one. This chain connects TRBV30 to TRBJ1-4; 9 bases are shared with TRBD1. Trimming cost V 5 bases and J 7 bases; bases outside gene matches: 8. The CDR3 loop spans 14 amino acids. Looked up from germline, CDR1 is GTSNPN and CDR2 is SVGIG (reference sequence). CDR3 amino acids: CAWAPGQGGEKLFF. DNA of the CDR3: TGTGCCTGGGCACCGGGACAGGGAGGTGAAAAACTGTTTTTT.

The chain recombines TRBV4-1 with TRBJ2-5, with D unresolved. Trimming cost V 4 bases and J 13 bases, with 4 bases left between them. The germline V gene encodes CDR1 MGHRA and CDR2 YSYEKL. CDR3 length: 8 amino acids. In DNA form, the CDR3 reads TGCGCCAGCAGCCCTATGTACTTC. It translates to CASSPMYF.

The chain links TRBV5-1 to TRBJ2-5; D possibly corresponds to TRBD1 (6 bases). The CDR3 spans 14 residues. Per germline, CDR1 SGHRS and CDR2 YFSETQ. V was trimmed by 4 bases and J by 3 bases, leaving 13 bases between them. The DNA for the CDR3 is TGCGCCAGCAGCCCCAGGGACAAGAAAGAGACCCAGTACTTC. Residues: CASSPRDKKETQYF.

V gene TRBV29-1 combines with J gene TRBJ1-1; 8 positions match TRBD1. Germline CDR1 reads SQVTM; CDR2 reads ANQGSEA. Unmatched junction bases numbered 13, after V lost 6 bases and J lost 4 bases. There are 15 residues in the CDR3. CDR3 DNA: TGCAGCGTCTTCAGGACAGGGAATGGGGGCACTGAAGCTTTCTTT. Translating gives CSVFRTGNGGTEAFF.

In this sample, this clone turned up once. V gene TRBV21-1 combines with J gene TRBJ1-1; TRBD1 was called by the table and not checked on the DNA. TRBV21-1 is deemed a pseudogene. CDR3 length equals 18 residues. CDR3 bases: TGTGCCAGCAGCAAAAGACTCGTAGGGGGACAGGGATATACTGAAGCTTTCTTT. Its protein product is CASSKRLVGGQGYTEAFF.

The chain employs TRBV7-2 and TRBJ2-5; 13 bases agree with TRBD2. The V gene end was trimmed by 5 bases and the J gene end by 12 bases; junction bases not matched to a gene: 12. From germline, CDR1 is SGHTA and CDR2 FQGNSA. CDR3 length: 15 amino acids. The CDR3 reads CASSPPQLAGGLKYF. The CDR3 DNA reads TGTGCCAGCAGCCCCCCCCAACTAGCGGGGGGGCTTAAGTACTTC. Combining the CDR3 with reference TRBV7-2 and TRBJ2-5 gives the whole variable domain GAGVSQSPSNKVTEKGKDVELRCDPISGHTALYWYRQSLGQGLEFLIYFQGNSAPDKSGLPSDRFSAERTGGSVSTLTIQRTQQEDSAVYLCASSPPQLAGGLKYFGPGTRLLVL.

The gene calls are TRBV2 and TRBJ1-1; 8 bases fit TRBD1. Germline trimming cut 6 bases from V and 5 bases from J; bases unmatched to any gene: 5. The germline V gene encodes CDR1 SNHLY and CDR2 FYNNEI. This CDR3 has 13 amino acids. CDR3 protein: CASSSTGGTEAFF. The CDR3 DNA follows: TGTGCCAGCAGCAGTACAGGGGGAACTGAAGCTTTCTTT.

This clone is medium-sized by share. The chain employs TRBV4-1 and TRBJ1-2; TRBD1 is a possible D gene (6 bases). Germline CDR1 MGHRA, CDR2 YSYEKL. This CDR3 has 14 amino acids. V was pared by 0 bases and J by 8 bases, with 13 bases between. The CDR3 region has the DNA TGCGCCAGCAGCCAAGATCGAATGACAGGAGGCTACACCTTC. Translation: CASSQDRMTGGYTF.

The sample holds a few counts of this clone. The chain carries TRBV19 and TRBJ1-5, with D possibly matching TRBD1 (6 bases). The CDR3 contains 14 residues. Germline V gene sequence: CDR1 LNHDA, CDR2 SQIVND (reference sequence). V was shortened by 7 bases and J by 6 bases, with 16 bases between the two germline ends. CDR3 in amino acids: CASIPTGGGQPQHF. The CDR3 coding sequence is TGTGCCAGTATCCCTACGGGGGGCGGTCAGCCCCAGCATTTT.

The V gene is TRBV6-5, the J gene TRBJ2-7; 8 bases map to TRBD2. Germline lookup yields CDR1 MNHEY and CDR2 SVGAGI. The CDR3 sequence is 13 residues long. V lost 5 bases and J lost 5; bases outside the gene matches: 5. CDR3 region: CASSERGMHEQYF. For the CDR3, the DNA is TGTGCCAGCAGTGAGCGGGGGATGCACGAGCAGTACTTC.

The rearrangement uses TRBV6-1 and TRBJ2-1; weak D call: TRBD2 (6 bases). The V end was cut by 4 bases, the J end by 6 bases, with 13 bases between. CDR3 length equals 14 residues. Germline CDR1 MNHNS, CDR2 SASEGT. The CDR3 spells CASSAPEGRNEQFF. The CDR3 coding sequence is TGTGCCAGCAGTGCTCCGGAGGGGCGCAATGAGCAGTTCTTC.

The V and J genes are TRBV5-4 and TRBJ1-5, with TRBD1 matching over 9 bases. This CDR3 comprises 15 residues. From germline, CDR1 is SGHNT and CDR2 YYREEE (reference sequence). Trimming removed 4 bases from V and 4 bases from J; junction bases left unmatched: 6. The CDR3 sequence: CASSTGTGRNQPQHF. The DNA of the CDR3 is TGTGCCAGCAGCACCGGGACAGGGAGGAATCAGCCCCAGCATTTT.

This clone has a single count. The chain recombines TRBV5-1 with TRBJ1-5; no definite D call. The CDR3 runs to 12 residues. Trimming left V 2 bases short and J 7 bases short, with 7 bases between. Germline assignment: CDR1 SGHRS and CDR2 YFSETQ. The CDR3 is CASSLEGQPQHF. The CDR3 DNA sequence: TGCGCCAGCAGCTTAGAAGGCCAGCCCCAGCATTTT. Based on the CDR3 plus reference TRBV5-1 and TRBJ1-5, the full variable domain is KAGVTQTPRYLIKTRGQQVTLSCSPISGHRSVSWYQQTPGQGLQFLFEYFSETQRNKGNFPGRFSGRQFSNSRSEMNVSTLELGDSALYLCASSLEGQPQHFGDGTRLSIL.